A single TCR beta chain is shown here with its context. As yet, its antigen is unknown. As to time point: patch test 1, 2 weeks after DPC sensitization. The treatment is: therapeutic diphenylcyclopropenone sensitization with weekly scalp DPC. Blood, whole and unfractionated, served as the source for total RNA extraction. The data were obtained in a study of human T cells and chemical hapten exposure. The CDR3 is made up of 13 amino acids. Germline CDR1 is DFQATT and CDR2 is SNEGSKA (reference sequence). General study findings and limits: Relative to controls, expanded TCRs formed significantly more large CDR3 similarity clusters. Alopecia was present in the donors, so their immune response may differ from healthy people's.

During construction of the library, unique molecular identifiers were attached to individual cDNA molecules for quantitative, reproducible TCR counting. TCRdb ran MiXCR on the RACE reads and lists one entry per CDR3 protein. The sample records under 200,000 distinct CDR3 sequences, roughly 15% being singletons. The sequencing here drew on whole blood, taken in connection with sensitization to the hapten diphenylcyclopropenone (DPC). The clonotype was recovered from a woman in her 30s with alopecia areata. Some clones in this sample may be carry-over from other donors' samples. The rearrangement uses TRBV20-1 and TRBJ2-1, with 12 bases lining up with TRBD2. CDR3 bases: TGCAGCGCGACTAGCGGGAGTCACAATGAGCAGTTCTTC. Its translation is CSATSGSHNEQFF.